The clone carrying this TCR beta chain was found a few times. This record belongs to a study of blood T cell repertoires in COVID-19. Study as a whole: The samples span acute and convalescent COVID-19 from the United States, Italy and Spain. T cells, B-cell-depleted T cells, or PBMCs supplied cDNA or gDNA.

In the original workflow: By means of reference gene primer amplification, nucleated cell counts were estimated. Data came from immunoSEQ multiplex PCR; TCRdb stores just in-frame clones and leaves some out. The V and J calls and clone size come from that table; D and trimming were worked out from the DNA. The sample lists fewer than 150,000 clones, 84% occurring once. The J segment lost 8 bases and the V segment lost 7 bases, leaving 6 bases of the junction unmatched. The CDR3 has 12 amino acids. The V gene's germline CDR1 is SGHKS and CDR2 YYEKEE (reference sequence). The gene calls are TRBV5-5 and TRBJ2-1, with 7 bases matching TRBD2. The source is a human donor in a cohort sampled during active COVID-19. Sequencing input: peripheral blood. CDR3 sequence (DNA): TGTGCCAGCTTAAACGCGGGGGATGAGCAGTTCTTC. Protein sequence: CASLNAGDEQFF.